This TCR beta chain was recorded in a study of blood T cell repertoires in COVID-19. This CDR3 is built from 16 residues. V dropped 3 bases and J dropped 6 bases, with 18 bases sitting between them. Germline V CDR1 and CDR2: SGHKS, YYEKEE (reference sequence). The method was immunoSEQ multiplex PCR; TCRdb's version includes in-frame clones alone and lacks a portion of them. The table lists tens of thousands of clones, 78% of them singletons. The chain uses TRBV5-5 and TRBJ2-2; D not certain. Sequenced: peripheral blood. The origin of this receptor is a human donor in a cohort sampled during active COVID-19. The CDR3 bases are TGTGCCAGCAGCTCTCAGGTAGATCCGTCCTCCGGGGAGCTGTTTTTT. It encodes CASSSQVDPSSGELFF.